A selection of T cell receptor beta chains follows, all from one sample in a study of blood T cell repertoires in COVID-19. The data were produced by immunoSEQ multiplex PCR, yet TCRdb's version contains in-frame clones alone and is incomplete. The sample records fewer than 80,000 clones, 80% to 95% being singletons. The sequenced sample was peripheral blood. These TCRs come from a human donor in a cohort sampled during active COVID-19. Both conserved end residues are part of each CDR3. The D gene is left open where the match is weak. Where a row states a size, it is once, few, many or the class of an expanded clone; other rows omit it.

TGTGCCAGCAGCTTAAGGTCTGGAGCGGGGAGAACCGGGGAGCTGTTTTTT CASSLRSGAGRTGELFF TRBV7-3 - TRBD2 TRBJ2-2
TGTGCCAGCAGCTATTACAGGGGGCAGGTGGGCTACACCTTC CASSYYRGQVGYTF TRBV6-6 - TRBD1 TRBJ1-2
TGCAGTGCTCGGGGACATTACGAGCAGTACTTC CSARGHYEQYF TRBV20-1 once - TRBJ2-7
TGTGCCAGTAGCCAAGAACGGACAGGTGAAGCTTTCTTT CASSQERTGEAFF TRBV3-1/TRBV3-2 once TRBD1 TRBJ1-1
TGTGCCAGCAGTGAATACAGGGGGCCCTACGAGCAGTACTTC CASSEYRGPYEQYF TRBV6-1 - TRBD1 TRBJ2-7
TGCGCCAGCAGCCTGGGTCGACCGGGTAATGAAAAACTGTTTTTT CASSLGRPGNEKLFF TRBV5-1 - - TRBJ1-4
TGCAGTGCTAGAGTCGGGACTAGCAAGTTCTTC CSARVGTSKFF TRBV20-1 - TRBD2 TRBJ2-1
TGTGCCAGCAGCCACAGGGCGGGAGCCACCAGCACAGATACGCAGTATTTT CASSHRAGATSTDTQYF TRBV7-2 - - TRBJ2-3
TGTGCCAGCAGCAAAGGAGCGCCTGACAGGCCAGAGACCCAGTACTTC CASSKGAPDRPETQYF TRBV21-1 - - TRBJ2-5
TGCGCCAGCAGCCCCCTCCGAGGGAACACCGGGGAGCTGTTTTTT CASSPLRGNTGELFF TRBV5-1 - - TRBJ2-2
TGCGCCAGCAGCGCTGTACAGGTCGTCTCGACTGAAGCTTTCTTT CASSAVQVVSTEAFF TRBV4-3 - - TRBJ1-1
TGCGCCAGCAGCCAAGATTTTAGGAGCGACCACGAGCAGTACTTC CASSQDFRSDHEQYF TRBV4-3 - - TRBJ2-7
TGCGCCAGCAGCCAGGGGACTAGCGGGCGCACAGATACGCAGTATTTT CASSQGTSGRTDTQYF TRBV4-3 - TRBD2 TRBJ2-3
TGTGCCTGGCGACAGGGAGCCAAAAACATTCAGTACTTC CAWRQGAKNIQYF TRBV30 - TRBD1 TRBJ2-4
TGTGCCTGGAGCAGGGAAGGGGCAGGGCCCTACGAGCAGTACTTC CAWSREGAGPYEQYF TRBV30 - - TRBJ2-7
TGCAGCGCGGGACAGGGCTACGAGCAGTACTTC CSAGQGYEQYF TRBV29-1 - TRBD1 TRBJ2-7
TGTGCCAGCTCACCATCATCCCTGACAGGGCTCACTGAAGCTTTCTTT CASSPSSLTGLTEAFF TRBV18 once TRBD1 TRBJ1-1
TGTGCCAGCAGGCGGGGACGGTCCTACGAGCAGTACTTC CASRRGRSYEQYF TRBV6-5 - - TRBJ2-7
TGTGCCAGCACCGGGGGGGCAGCCGAATCCTACGAGCAGTACTTC CASTGGAAESYEQYF TRBV28 - TRBD2 TRBJ2-7
TGTGCCAGCAGAAAAACGGACAGGTGGGATTCACCCCTCCACTTT CASRKTDRWDSPLHF TRBV6-5 few TRBD1 TRBJ1-6
TGTGCCAGCAGGGGGGGAAGGGCTGGGGAAAAACTGTTTTTT CASRGGRAGEKLFF TRBV2 - - TRBJ1-4
TGTGCCAGCAGCCCGTCGACAGGGGGCTTGCGAGAGACCCAGTACTTC CASSPSTGGLRETQYF TRBV9 once TRBD1 TRBJ2-5
TGTGCCAGCAGTTTCATCAATGAGCAGTTCTTC CASSFINEQFF TRBV12-3/TRBV12-4 - - TRBJ2-1
TGTGCCAGCAGACCCGACAGGGGAGTTGGAGAGACCCAGTACTTC CASRPDRGVGETQYF TRBV11-2 - TRBD1 TRBJ2-5
TGTGCCAGCAGCCAAGATTTAGCGGGGAGCCGAGAGCAGTTCTTC CASSQDLAGSREQFF TRBV4-2 - TRBD2 TRBJ2-1
TGTGCCAGCAGCTTAGGGGTGGGAGCGGAGACCCAGTACTTC CASSLGVGAETQYF TRBV11-3 - - TRBJ2-5
TGTGCCATCAGTGAAATAGGGGGAAAGGAGGCGAACATTCAGTACTTC CAISEIGGKEANIQYF TRBV10-3 - - TRBJ2-4
TGTGCCAGCAGCCGGCCGGGGGGCTTGTCCTACGAGCAGTACTTC CASSRPGGLSYEQYF TRBV7-9 - - TRBJ2-7
TGTGCCAGCAGCCTCCCCGGGACTAGCGAGCAGTACTTC CASSLPGTSEQYF TRBV3-1/TRBV3-2 once TRBD2 TRBJ2-7
TGTGCCAGCAGCTTTAGCGGGAGTTTCCGCGAGCAGTACTTC CASSFSGSFREQYF TRBV7-2 - TRBD2 TRBJ2-7
TGCGCCAGCAGTCCGGACAACTCCGGGGAGCTGTTTTTT CASSPDNSGELFF TRBV4-1 - - TRBJ2-2
TGTGCCCCCGAGCCCCGGGACAGGGGCTACGAGCAGTACTTC CAPEPRDRGYEQYF TRBV10-3 - TRBD1 TRBJ2-7
TGTGCCAGCAGCCAAGAACGAGTGTGGTCCCAAGAGACCCAGTACTTC CASSQERVWSQETQYF TRBV3-1/TRBV3-2 - - TRBJ2-5
TGTGCCAGCAGCTTTAGCGGGGCCTGGGAGACCCAGTACTTC CASSFSGAWETQYF TRBV7-9 - TRBD2 TRBJ2-5
TGTGCCAGTAGTATAGTAGTCCAAGAGACCCAGTACTTC CASSIVVQETQYF TRBV19 - - TRBJ2-5
TGCGCCAGCAGCCAAGACCGACTTACCCTACGATGGCAGTACTTC CASSQDRLTLRWQYF TRBV4-3 - - TRBJ2-7
TGTGCCAGCAGTTCTAGCGGAGGAGGGACCCAGTACTTC CASSSSGGGTQYF TRBV6-2/TRBV6-3 - TRBD2 TRBJ2-5
TGTGCCAGCTCACTTGCGGCGCCTGGGAGCAATCAGCCCCAGCATTTT CASSLAAPGSNQPQHF TRBV18 - - TRBJ1-5
TGCGCCAGCAGCCCACTCGGGGGGGTCGATGAGCAGTTCTTC CASSPLGGVDEQFF TRBV4-1 - TRBD2 TRBJ2-1
TGTGCCAGCAGTTTACAGGGGGGGACAGATACGCAGTATTTT CASSLQGGTDTQYF TRBV6-2/TRBV6-3 - - TRBJ2-3
TGTGCCACCATCCCCGCGGGAGTTGGATATACGCAGTATTTT CATIPAGVGYTQYF TRBV19 - TRBD2 TRBJ2-3
TGTGCCAGCAGCCGTTTGGCTTACACAGATACGCAGTATTTT CASSRLAYTDTQYF TRBV3-1/TRBV3-2 - - TRBJ2-3